These 30 T cell receptor beta chains were sequenced from one sample in a study of T cell responses to AZD1222 COVID-19 vaccine. Only in-frame clones appear in the TCRdb table, and some are missing; sequencing was by immunoSEQ multiplex PCR. The repertoire consists of 250,000 to 300,000 clones, with 94% occurring once and the leading ten covering roughly 0.51%. The material was peripheral blood, obtained 28 days after the second AZD1222 dose. These receptors all stem from an adult who received the AZD1222 COVID-19 vaccine.

The gene calls are TRBV15 and TRBJ2-1; 11 nucleotides agree with TRBD2. J lost 8 bases, V lost 0 bases, and 6 bases had no gene match. This CDR3 region has 16 residues. Germline V lookup: CDR1 LNHNV, CDR2 YYDKDF (reference sequence). CDR3: CATSRDRGTSGYEQFF. CDR3 bases: TGTGCCACCAGCAGAGATCGGGGGACTAGCGGATATGAGCAGTTCTTC.

V usage is TRBV18 and J usage is TRBJ2-6; D is undetermined. V was pared by 3 bases and J by 0 bases, with 12 bases between. CDR1 is KGHSH, CDR2 LQKENI, per germline. CDR3 size: 17 residues. The CDR3 is CASSPVDVYSGANVLTF. DNA of the CDR3: TGTGCCAGCTCACCGGTAGACGTATACTCTGGGGCCAACGTCCTGACTTTC. The complete variable domain, with remaining parts taken from reference TRBV18 and TRBJ2-6, reads NAGVMQNPRHLVRRRGQEARLRCSPMKGHSHVYWYRQLPEEGLKFMVYLQKENIIDESGMPKERFSAEFPKEGPSILRIQQVVRGDSAAYFCASSPVDVYSGANVLTFGAGSRLTVL.

This chain connects TRBV18 to TRBJ2-4; 7 nucleotides agree with TRBD2. Losses at the gene ends were 0 bases for V and 9 bases for J; bases not matched to a gene: 11. Germline V gives CDR1 KGHSH, CDR2 LQKENI. The CDR3 loop spans 16 amino acids. The CDR3 spells CASSPPTGGGIGIQYF. The CDR3, as DNA: TGTGCCAGCTCACCACCAACGGGCGGGGGAATTGGCATTCAGTACTTC. Together with reference TRBV18 and TRBJ2-4, the CDR3 gives the full variable domain: NAGVMQNPRHLVRRRGQEARLRCSPMKGHSHVYWYRQLPEEGLKFMVYLQKENIIDESGMPKERFSAEFPKEGPSILRIQQVVRGDSAAYFCASSPPTGGGIGIQYFGAGTRLSVL.

The CDR3 nucleotides read TGTGCCAGCAGCGTAGGGCAAGGGGTATACAATGAGCAGTTCTTC. This encodes CASSVGQGVYNEQFF. The chain links TRBV9 to TRBJ2-1; possible D gene TRBD1, 5 bases. This CDR3 is 15 amino acids long. V was pared by 0 bases and J by 4 bases, with 11 bases between. Germline V CDR1 and CDR2: SGDLS, YYNGEE.

CDR3 sequence reads: CASSLGASRGLYEQYF. The CDR3 coding sequence is TGTGCCAGCAGCTTGGGGGCGTCTAGGGGACTCTACGAGCAGTACTTC. The chain couples TRBV5-4 to TRBJ2-7, with D maybe TRBD2 (6 bases). Germline V gives CDR1 SGHNT, CDR2 YYREEE (reference sequence). Trimming took off 0 bases at V and 3 bases at J, with 16 bases between the two ends. CDR3 length: 16 residues.

The chain carries TRBV20-1 and TRBJ1-2, with D unclear. This CDR3 is built from 11 residues. V shed 1 base and J shed 8 bases, with 8 bases lying between them. Germline CDR1 and CDR2: DFQATT and SNEGSKA (reference sequence). CDR3 nucleotide sequence: TGCAGTGCTAGAGCGGCGCAGGGCTACACCTTC. Its translation is CSARAAQGYTF.

The chain is built from TRBV28 and TRBJ1-2; 7 nucleotides line up with TRBD1. Germline V gives CDR1 MDHEN, CDR2 SYDVKM. Germline trimming cut 3 bases from V and 8 bases from J; bases unmatched to any gene: 6. The CDR3 is 13 residues long. DNA for the CDR3: TGTGCCAGCAGTTTTACGGACAGGTGGGGCTACACCTTC. Its translation is CASSFTDRWGYTF.

This chain joins TRBV18 and TRBJ2-2; the D is unclear. Germline CDR1 and CDR2: KGHSH and LQKENI. Trimming left V 3 bases short and J 1 base short, with 12 bases between. This CDR3 spans 16 amino acids. The chain's CDR3 is CASSPRRVRNTGELFF. CDR3 nucleotides: TGTGCCAGCTCACCTCGTAGGGTTCGGAACACCGGGGAGCTGTTTTTT.

The genes are TRBV2 and TRBJ1-1; D possibly corresponds to TRBD1 (5 bases). Germline lookup yields CDR1 SNHLY and CDR2 FYNNEI. V was trimmed by 5 bases and J by 4 bases, leaving 14 bases between them. The length of the CDR3 is 14 residues. The CDR3 sequence: CASSTLQGGTEAFF. For the CDR3, the DNA is TGTGCCAGCAGTACTCTCCAGGGTGGCACTGAAGCTTTCTTT.

The rearrangement joins TRBV28 to TRBJ1-2, with 7 positions matching TRBD1. The V gene's germline CDR1 is MDHEN and CDR2 SYDVKM. The CDR3 totals 11 residues. V trimming: 7 bases; J trimming: 8 bases; junction bases outside the gene matches: 4. The DNA for the CDR3 is TGTGCCAGCACCGGGACAGTCGGCTACACCTTC. Residues: CASTGTVGYTF.

The rearrangement uses TRBV27 and TRBJ2-7, with 8 positions matching TRBD2. CDR1 and CDR2 from the germline V gene are MNHEY and SMNVEV (reference sequence). This CDR3 contains 13 residues. Unmatched junction bases numbered 4, after V lost 4 bases and J lost 5 bases. The CDR3 DNA reads as TGTGCCAGCAGTTGGACGGGAGGGCACGAGCAGTACTTC. It codes for CASSWTGGHEQYF.

The chain couples TRBV28 to TRBJ1-1; weak D call: TRBD1 (5 bases). V was cut by 6 bases and J by 4 bases, with 15 bases left in between. This CDR3 region has 14 residues. Germline V CDR1 and CDR2: MDHEN, SYDVKM. For the CDR3, the DNA is TGTGCCAGCAGCCGTTCAGGGCTTGGCACTGAAGCTTTCTTT. It yields the protein CASSRSGLGTEAFF. The full variable domain, completed using reference TRBV28 and TRBJ1-1, is DVKVTQSSRYLVKRTGEKVFLECVQDMDHENMFWYRQDPGLGLRLIYFSYDVKMKEKGDIPEGYSVSREKKERFSLILESASTNQTSMYLCASSRSGLGTEAFFGQGTRLTVV.

This chain joins TRBV24-1 and TRBJ2-1; 8 positions match TRBD2. This CDR3 contains 16 residues. The germline gives CDR1 KGHDR, CDR2 SFDVKD. Trimming took 7 bases from V and 2 from J; bases not matched to a gene: 9. CDR3 protein: CATSGPASGPYNEQFF. CDR3 bases: TGTGCCACCAGCGGCCCGGCTAGCGGGCCCTACAATGAGCAGTTCTTC.

This chain links TRBV28 with TRBJ2-2; D is unresolved. V was pared by 5 bases and J by 4 bases, with 14 bases between. Germline V gene sequence: CDR1 MDHEN, CDR2 SYDVKM. This CDR3 has 15 amino acids. CDR3 in amino acids: CASSPPRPGTGELFF. DNA for the CDR3: TGTGCCAGCAGTCCACCTAGACCAGGCACCGGGGAGCTGTTTTTT. Filled out from reference TRBV28 and TRBJ2-2, the complete variable domain reads DVKVTQSSRYLVKRTGEKVFLECVQDMDHENMFWYRQDPGLGLRLIYFSYDVKMKEKGDIPEGYSVSREKKERFSLILESASTNQTSMYLCASSPPRPGTGELFFGEGSRLTVL.

The chain carries TRBV27 and TRBJ2-1; the match to TRBD2 covers 8 bases. Germline lookup yields CDR1 MNHEY and CDR2 SMNVEV (reference sequence). J was trimmed by 9 bases and V by 1 base; bases with no gene match: 8. The CDR3 is 15 amino acids. This chain's CDR3 is CASSLWASGYAEQFF. As DNA, the CDR3 is TGTGCCAGCAGTTTATGGGCTAGCGGGTACGCTGAGCAGTTCTTC.

Written as DNA, the CDR3 is TGTGCCAGCAGTTACTCGATACAGGGGATGGAAGCTTTCTTT. Translation: CASSYSIQGMEAFF. V usage is TRBV6-2 or TRBV6-3 and J usage is TRBJ1-1; 7 bases align to TRBD1. Germline V CDR1 and CDR2: MNHEY, SVGEGT. The CDR3 loop spans 14 amino acids. Trimming removed 0 bases from V and 8 bases from J; junction bases left unmatched: 6.

The genes are TRBV19 and TRBJ2-1; TRBD1 might be the D (6 bases). Deletions cut 4 bases from V and 1 base from J, with 11 bases between. Per germline, CDR1 LNHDA and CDR2 SQIVND (reference sequence). This CDR3 is built from 15 residues. CDR3 sequence reads: CASSTPDRSYNEQFF. The CDR3 coding sequence is TGTGCCAGTAGTACGCCCGACAGGTCCTACAATGAGCAGTTCTTC. The variable domain in full, with the rest retrieved from reference TRBV19 and TRBJ2-1, is DGGITQSPKYLFRKEGQNVTLSCEQNLNHDAMYWYRQDPGQGLRLIYYSQIVNDFQKGDIAEGYSVSREKKESFPLTVTSAQKNPTAFYLCASSTPDRSYNEQFFGPGTRLTVL.

In this sample, this clone turned up a few times. V gene TRBV7-6 combines with J gene TRBJ2-7; D remains unclear. CDR1 and CDR2 (germline): SGHVS, FNYEAQ. Trimming cost V 5 bases and J 1 base, with 18 bases left between them. The CDR3 consists of 16 residues. As DNA, the CDR3 is TGTGCCAGCAGCCCGGGCAAAGGCTACGATTCCTACGAGCAGTACTTC. It specifies CASSPGKGYDSYEQYF.

The V and J genes are TRBV28 and TRBJ2-1; 11 positions agree with TRBD2. CDR3 length equals 16 residues. Germline values: CDR1 MDHEN, CDR2 SYDVKM. Germline trimming cut 5 bases from V and 4 bases from J; bases unmatched to any gene: 7. The CDR3 loop reads CASSPRLAGRYNEQFF. For the CDR3, the DNA is TGTGCCAGCAGTCCCCGACTAGCGGGACGTTACAATGAGCAGTTCTTC.

The V and J genes are TRBV7-9 and TRBJ2-3; unclear D gene. The CDR3 covers 14 residues. Trimming removed 1 base from V and 6 bases from J, with 11 bases in between. Germline-derived CDR1 and CDR2 are SEHNR and FQNEAQ (reference sequence). The CDR3 DNA reads TGTGCCAGCAGCTTAGGGCGCCTCGTGGATACGCAGTATTTT. It specifies CASSLGRLVDTQYF.

V gene TRBV6-2 or TRBV6-3 combines with J gene TRBJ1-5; D ambiguous. With 4 bases removed from V and 7 bases from J, the gap between germline ends came to 11 bases. This CDR3 region has 13 residues. Germline values: CDR1 MNHEY, CDR2 SVGEGT. CDR3 region: CASSSQIRQPQHF. The CDR3 nucleotides are TGTGCCAGCAGTTCCCAAATCAGACAGCCCCAGCATTTT.

The V and J genes are TRBV5-1 and TRBJ1-2, with D maybe TRBD1 (6 bases). The germline CDR1 and CDR2 sequences are SGHRS and YFSETQ. The CDR3 runs 15 residues. V gave up 3 bases and J gave up 4 bases, with 16 bases separating them. CDR3 residues: CASSSTGRPGYGYTF. CDR3 nucleotide sequence: TGCGCCAGCAGCTCGACAGGCCGACCGGGCTATGGCTACACCTTC.

V and J are TRBV2 and TRBJ2-3; D call uncertain. Germline loops: CDR1 SNHLY, CDR2 FYNNEI. V lost 2 bases to trimming and J lost 4 bases, with 4 bases between them. The CDR3 contains 12 residues. CDR3 coding DNA: TGTGCCAGCAGTGAACGAGCAGATACGCAGTATTTT. Encoded protein: CASSERADTQYF.

The chain carries TRBV19 and TRBJ1-4, with D unclear. V was pared by 6 bases and J by 5 bases, with 16 bases between. CDR1 is LNHDA and CDR2 is SQIVND in the germline V gene (reference sequence). CDR3 length: 15 residues. CDR3: CASRSRQGENEKLFF. The CDR3 nucleotides are TGTGCCAGTAGGTCCAGGCAAGGAGAAAATGAAAAACTGTTTTTT.

The chain links TRBV6-5 to TRBJ1-4; D remains ambiguous. Deletions cut 5 bases from V and 4 bases from J, with 14 bases between. The CDR3 is made up of 15 amino acids. Looked up from germline, CDR1 is MNHEY and CDR2 is SVGAGI. CDR3 DNA: TGTGCCAGCAGTACCACCGGACGGAATAATGAAAAACTGTTTTTT. Protein: CASSTTGRNNEKLFF.

The chain has TRBV2 and TRBJ1-4; no clear D. CDR1 is SNHLY and CDR2 is FYNNEI in the germline V gene. The CDR3 runs to 13 residues. V was cut by 10 bases and J by 0 bases, with 9 bases left in between. CDR3 amino acids: CATKVATNEKLFF. CDR3 sequence (DNA): TGTGCCACCAAAGTTGCAACTAATGAAAAACTGTTTTTT. The complete variable domain, with remaining parts taken from reference TRBV2 and TRBJ1-4, reads EPEVTQTPSHQVTQMGQEVILRCVPISNHLYFYWYRQILGQKVEFLVSFYNNEISEKSEIFDDQFSVERPDGSNFTLKIRSTKLEDSAMYFCATKVATNEKLFFGSGTQLSVL.

The chain joins TRBV23-1 to TRBJ2-2, with D maybe TRBD1 (9 bases). TRBV23-1 counts as an open reading frame of uncertain function. This CDR3 is built from 20 residues. V was shortened by 2 bases and J by 4 bases, with 26 bases between the two germline ends. In DNA, the CDR3 is TGCGCCAGCAGTCAAGGCTCGTCCCGGGACAGGGCGGGGGGCACCGGGGAGCTGTTTTTT. Amino acids: CASSQGSSRDRAGGTGELFF.

The count of this clone is one. In nucleotides, the CDR3 is TGTGCCAGCAGCTTAAATGTTGGGGGCTACACTGAAGCTTTCTTT. It is translated as CASSLNVGGYTEAFF. The chain has TRBV7-3 and TRBJ1-1, with D possibly TRBD1 on 6 matching bases. CDR1 and CDR2 from the germline V gene are SGHTA and FQGTGA. V was pared by 1 base and J by 3 bases, with 12 bases between. The CDR3 sequence is 15 residues long.

The chain employs TRBV5-1 and TRBJ1-3, with D maybe TRBD1 (6 bases). V lost 2 bases and J lost 4, with 13 bases in between. The CDR3 runs to 15 residues. The V gene's germline CDR1 is SGHRS and CDR2 YFSETQ. The CDR3 loop is CASSFQGFDGNTIYF. The DNA of the CDR3 is TGCGCCAGCAGCTTCCAGGGGTTCGACGGAAACACCATATATTTT.

The chain carries TRBV3-1 (or the pseudogene TRBV3-2) and TRBJ1-3, with no clear D. Germline loops: CDR1 LGHDT, CDR2 YNNKEL (reference sequence). There are 18 residues in the CDR3. V lost 2 bases, J lost 2 bases, and 19 bases lay in between. As DNA, the CDR3 is TGTGCCAGCAGCCAACCCCCTGTTGAGGGTGTGACTGGAAACACCATATATTTT. Its protein is CASSQPPVEGVTGNTIYF.